The 29 T cell receptor beta chains below all came from one sample that was sequenced in a study of response to subunit inactivated influenza vaccine. MiXCR, run by TCRdb on the RT-PCR reads, gives a single entry per CDR3 protein. The sample holds approximately 730,000 distinct CDR3 sequences, approximately 15% seen once. Sequencing used PBMCs from blood, obtained 14 to 15 days before vaccination. Source of these receptors: a man between 50 and 59 years old who received an inactivated influenza vaccine.

The count of this clonotype is one. This may be a read error, as it is one base from a much larger clone. The J gene is TRBJ2-5, the V gene TRBV28; 10 bases match TRBD1. CDR1 is MDHEN, CDR2 SYDVKM, per germline. The CDR3 sequence is 13 residues long. V trimming: 6 bases; J trimming: 5 bases; junction bases outside the gene matches: 3. CDR3 bases: TGTGCCAGCAGGACAGGGGGCTGGGAGACCCAGTACTTC. Translated: CASRTGGWETQYF. Together with reference TRBV28 and TRBJ2-5, the CDR3 gives the full variable domain: DVKVTQSSRYLVKRTGEKVFLECVQDMDHENMFWYRQDPGLGLRLIYFSYDVKMKEKGDIPEGYSVSREKKERFSLILESASTNQTSMYLCASRTGGWETQYFGPGTRLLVL.

V is TRBV2 and J is TRBJ2-5; D is unresolved. The V gene lost 0 bases and the J gene lost 1 base, with 3 bases spanning the gap. Germline CDR1 is SNHLY and CDR2 is FYNNEI. The CDR3 is made up of 13 amino acids. The CDR3 reads CASSEAVQETQYF. The DNA of the CDR3 is TGTGCCAGCAGTGAAGCCGTCCAAGAGACCCAGTACTTC.

This clonotype showed up just a few times. The chain links TRBV3-1 to TRBJ1-6; D remains ambiguous. The CDR3 extends over 14 amino acids. Between the trimmed V and J ends, which lost 0 bases and 9 bases, there was a span of 9 bases. Germline values: CDR1 LGHDT, CDR2 YNNKEL (reference sequence). The CDR3 loop reads CASSQEARFSPLHF. The CDR3 region has the DNA TGTGCCAGCAGCCAAGAGGCCCGCTTTTCACCCCTCCACTTT.

This chain links TRBV5-6 with TRBJ2-7; D unresolved. V was pared by 3 bases and J by 1 base, with 23 bases between. The germline V gene has CDR1 SGHDT and CDR2 YYEEEE. The CDR3 has 18 amino acids. The CDR3 reads CASSSETSPGSRSYEQYF. The CDR3, as DNA: TGTGCCAGCAGCTCCGAAACATCCCCGGGCTCTAGATCCTACGAGCAGTACTTC.

This clonotype was found a few times. The chain has TRBV6-6 and TRBJ2-1; 9 nucleotides line up with TRBD2. The CDR3 is 13 residues long. The junction had 5 bases not matched to a gene; V was cut back by 6 bases and J by 8 bases. Looked up from germline, CDR1 is MNHNY and CDR2 is SVGAGI (reference sequence). CDR3 amino acids: CASSVAGVDEQFF. In DNA form, the CDR3 reads TGTGCCAGCAGCGTAGCGGGAGTCGATGAGCAGTTCTTC.

The chain is built from TRBV7-3 and TRBJ1-2; possible D gene TRBD1, 6 bases. Trimming pared 2 bases from V and 4 bases from J, leaving 14 bases between. This CDR3 has 15 residues. CDR1 and CDR2 from the germline V gene are SGHTA and FQGTGA. CDR3 DNA: TGTGCCAGCAGCTTACTGCCAGGGGAGGCCTATGGCTACACCTTC. It specifies CASSLLPGEAYGYTF. Combining the CDR3 with reference TRBV7-3 and TRBJ1-2 gives the whole variable domain GAGVSQTPSNKVTEKGKYVELRCDPISGHTALYWYRQSLGQGPEFLIYFQGTGAADDSGLPNDRFFAVRPEGSVSTLKIQRTERGDSAVYLCASSLLPGEAYGYTFGSGTRLTVV.

This clonotype has only a few counts. The V and J genes are TRBV30 and TRBJ1-1; 7 bases fit TRBD1. Germline lookup yields CDR1 GTSNPN and CDR2 SVGIG (reference sequence). CDR3 length equals 14 residues. The junction had 6 bases not matched to a gene; V was cut back by 1 base and J by 4 bases. CDR3 sequence reads: CAWSGYRGITEAFF. DNA for the CDR3: TGTGCCTGGAGTGGCTACAGGGGAATCACTGAAGCTTTCTTT. Combining the CDR3 with reference TRBV30 and TRBJ1-1 gives the whole variable domain SQTIHQWPATLVQPVGSPLSLECTVEGTSNPNLYWYRQAAGRGLQLLFYSVGIGQISSEVPQNLSASRPQDRQFILSSKKLLLSDSGFYLCAWSGYRGITEAFFGQGTRLTVV.

This clonotype was recorded a few times. The chain employs TRBV18 and TRBJ1-6, with D uncertain. V dropped 6 bases and J dropped 7 bases, with 16 bases sitting between them. This CDR3 region has 15 residues. CDR1 KGHSH and CDR2 LQKENI come from the germline V gene. In DNA form, the CDR3 reads TGTGCCAGCTCTCTCCACGGAACGGCAAATTCACCCCTCCACTTT. It is translated as CASSLHGTANSPLHF.

This clonotype has only a few counts. The CDR3 DNA is TGTGCCAGCAGTGAAGAGGGTGAGCAGTTCTTC. This encodes CASSEEGEQFF. The chain carries TRBV2 and TRBJ2-1; no clear D. The length of the CDR3 is 11 residues. CDR1 is SNHLY and CDR2 is FYNNEI in the germline V gene. Trimming removed 1 base at V and 9 bases at J, with 4 bases between.

There are a few counts of this clonotype. This chain connects TRBV11-2 to TRBJ2-3; 8 bases align to TRBD2. Germline CDR1 SGHAT, CDR2 FQNNGV. V shed 0 bases and J 2 bases; nucleotides not matched to a gene: 10. The length of the CDR3 is 18 residues. The CDR3 loop reads CASSLESTSGGTTDTQYF. The DNA for the CDR3 is TGTGCCAGCAGCTTAGAATCGACCAGCGGGGGTACCACAGATACGCAGTATTTT. Filled out from reference TRBV11-2 and TRBJ2-3, the complete variable domain reads EAGVAQSPRYKIIEKRQSVAFWCNPISGHATLYWYQQILGQGPKLLIQFQNNGVVDDSQLPKDRFSAERLKGVDSTLKIQPAKLEDSAVYLCASSLESTSGGTTDTQYFGPGTRLTVL.

The sample holds many counts of this clonotype. The chain combines TRBV4-3 with TRBJ2-3, with D tentatively TRBD2 (7 bases). The CDR3 has 15 amino acids. The germline V and J ends were trimmed by 0 bases and 4 bases, with 11 bases remaining between them. Germline assignment: CDR1 LGHNA and CDR2 YSLEER. The CDR3 region is CASSQDRGGADTQYF. The CDR3 DNA is TGCGCCAGCAGCCAAGATAGGGGGGGCGCAGATACGCAGTATTTT.

The rearrangement uses TRBV3-1 and TRBJ1-5; D not certain. This CDR3 has 15 amino acids. Trimming shortened V by 1 base and J by 4 bases, and 11 bases separated the two germline ends. The germline CDR1 and CDR2 sequences are LGHDT and YNNKEL (reference sequence). The CDR3 sequence is CASSQGVMGNQPQHF. CDR3 nucleotide sequence: TGTGCCAGCAGCCAAGGGGTTATGGGAAATCAGCCCCAGCATTTT.

The chain carries TRBV27 and TRBJ1-5; D not certain. From germline, CDR1 is MNHEY and CDR2 SMNVEV (reference sequence). The CDR3 is 13 residues long. V lost 0 bases and J lost 4, with 4 bases in between. CDR3 protein: CASSLSWNQPQHF. DNA for the CDR3: TGTGCCAGCAGTTTATCGTGGAATCAGCCCCAGCATTTT.

This chain joins TRBV12-3 or TRBV12-4 and TRBJ2-7, with TRBD2 matching 7 bases. This CDR3 contains 13 residues. V dropped 7 bases and J dropped 2; count of bases not matched to a gene: 5. The CDR3 protein is CASTKGGTYEQYF. In DNA form, the CDR3 reads TGTGCCAGCACCAAGGGAGGGACCTACGAGCAGTACTTC.

This sequence joins TRBV3-1 and TRBJ2-1; TRBD2 matches 9 bases. CDR3 length: 13 amino acids. Per the germline V gene, CDR1 is LGHDT and CDR2 is YNNKEL (reference sequence). The trim removed 8 bases at V and 7 bases at J, leaving 6 bases unmatched. CDR3 in amino acids: CASRTSAWNEQFF. CDR3 nucleotide sequence: TGTGCCAGCCGGACTAGCGCCTGGAATGAGCAGTTCTTC.

In its sample, this clonotype was seen a few times. The rearrangement joins TRBV7-2 to TRBJ2-1, with 13 bases fitting TRBD2. This CDR3 is built from 18 residues. Trimming removed 6 bases from V and 5 bases from J; junction bases left unmatched: 13. Germline assignment: CDR1 SGHTA and CDR2 FQGNSA. CDR3 sequence (DNA): TGTGCCAGCAGGCTTACCGGGACTAGCGGGGCGATGAACAATGAGCAGTTCTTC. It translates to CASRLTGTSGAMNNEQFF. The variable domain in full, completed from reference TRBV7-2 and TRBJ2-1, reads GAGVSQSPSNKVTEKGKDVELRCDPISGHTALYWYRQSLGQGLEFLIYFQGNSAPDKSGLPSDRFSAERTGGSVSTLTIQRTQQEDSAVYLCASRLTGTSGAMNNEQFFGPGTRLTVL.

This clonotype has at least ten counts. The chain recombines TRBV5-1 with TRBJ2-1; 10 positions agree with TRBD2. The J segment lost 4 bases and the V segment lost 3 bases, leaving 4 bases of the junction unmatched. The CDR3 runs 15 residues. CDR1 is SGHRS and CDR2 is YFSETQ in the germline V gene. For the CDR3, the DNA is TGCGCCAGCAGCTCCAGCGGGGGGGATTACAATGAGCAGTTCTTC. It encodes CASSSSGGDYNEQFF. Supplemented by reference TRBV5-1 and TRBJ2-1, the full variable domain reads KAGVTQTPRYLIKTRGQQVTLSCSPISGHRSVSWYQQTPGQGLQFLFEYFSETQRNKGNFPGRFSGRQFSNSRSEMNVSTLELGDSALYLCASSSSGGDYNEQFFGPGTRLTVL.

This clonotype occurred a few times. The chain joins TRBV4-2 to TRBJ2-1; D not resolved. Looked up from germline, CDR1 is LGHNA and CDR2 is YNFKEQ. Trimming removed 3 bases at V and 7 bases at J, with 13 bases between. The CDR3 contains 14 residues. CDR3 sequence: CASSQEHVWNEQFF. Written as DNA, the CDR3 is TGTGCCAGCAGCCAGGAACACGTCTGGAATGAGCAGTTCTTC.

The V and J genes are TRBV10-3 and TRBJ2-2; TRBD1 agrees at 9 bases. After removal of 7 bases from V and 1 base from J, the junction contained 4 bases not matched to a gene. This CDR3 has 15 amino acids. From germline, CDR1 is ENHRY and CDR2 SYGVKD. The CDR3: CAIMRQGENTGELFF. The CDR3 DNA sequence: TGTGCCATCATGAGACAGGGGGAGAACACCGGGGAGCTGTTTTTT.

This clonotype has a count of ten or more. The genes are TRBV12-3 or TRBV12-4 and TRBJ2-7; D possibly uses TRBD1 or TRBD2 (6 bases each). V lost 7 bases and J 2 bases, leaving 18 bases between the germline ends. This CDR3 is 15 amino acids long. The DNA for the CDR3 is TGTGCCAGCACCTTGGGTGGGGGGCTACCCTACGAGCAGTACTTC. It yields the protein CASTLGGGLPYEQYF.

The V gene is TRBV7-2, the J gene TRBJ2-7, with a possible D match to TRBD1 (6 bases). In germline, CDR1 is SGHTA, CDR2 FQGNSA. The CDR3 contains 14 residues. V dropped 5 bases and J dropped 4 bases, with 15 bases sitting between them. Here the CDR3 reads CASSPNGGMYEQYF. The CDR3 bases are TGTGCCAGCAGCCCGAATGGGGGCATGTACGAGCAGTACTTC.

This clonotype was picked up a small number of times. This chain connects TRBV7-8 to TRBJ2-6; D possibly corresponds to TRBD2 (6 bases). The CDR3 consists of 16 residues. Germline V lookup: CDR1 SGHVS, CDR2 FQNEAQ. V lost 2 bases and J lost 3, with 11 bases in between. CDR3 amino acids: CASSLLRGVGANVLTF. The CDR3 coding sequence is TGTGCCAGCAGCTTACTTCGCGGGGTTGGGGCCAACGTCCTGACTTTC.

Notes on this clonotype: No DNA is shown, since the ends of the CDR3 on it are uncertain; the CDR3 is the one TCRdb lists. The rearrangement links TRBV28 to TRBJ2-2; TRBD2, the table's D call, lacks a check against the DNA. The CDR3 length is 17 residues, termini included. Germline V gene sequence: CDR1 MDHEN, CDR2 SYDVKM. This chain's CDR3 is CASILGGRGYHTGELFF.

This clonotype was recorded a few times. The gene calls are TRBV18 and TRBJ1-2; D uncertain. Per the germline V gene, CDR1 is KGHSH and CDR2 is LQKENI. V lost 2 bases, J lost 4 bases, and 8 bases lay in between. The CDR3 runs to 13 residues. Written as DNA, the CDR3 is TGTGCCAGCTCACCATCTTCCGGCTATGGCTACACCTTC. Residues: CASSPSSGYGYTF.

The CDR3 DNA sequence: TGCAGTGCTAGAGATTGGCACCCGGGGGAGACCCAGTACTTC. It encodes CSARDWHPGETQYF. The chain is built from TRBV20-1 and TRBJ2-5; D is possibly TRBD2 (5 bases). Germline V gene lookup returns CDR1 DFQATT and CDR2 SNEGSKA (reference sequence). The CDR3 totals 14 residues. Between the trimmed V and J ends, which lost 0 bases and 5 bases, there was a span of 13 bases.

This clonotype was observed a few times. This chain links TRBV20-1 with TRBJ2-7, with 7 bases lining up with TRBD1. The CDR3 extends over 14 amino acids. V gave up 6 bases and J gave up 3 bases; unmatched junction bases: 11. The germline V gene has CDR1 DFQATT and CDR2 SNEGSKA (reference sequence). CDR3 loop: CSALKGAGFYEQYF. Here the CDR3 DNA reads TGCAGTGCCCTAAAGGGGGCAGGGTTCTACGAGCAGTACTTC.

This rearrangement joins TRBV11-3 to TRBJ2-5; D is unclear. CDR3 size: 13 residues. The germline CDR1 and CDR2 sequences are SGHNT and YENEEA. Trimming took off 0 bases at V and 5 bases at J, with 7 bases between the two ends. The CDR3 DNA reads TGTGCCAGCAGCTTAGAAGTCTATGAGACCCAGTACTTC. Encoded protein: CASSLEVYETQYF.

The V and J genes are TRBV20-1 and TRBJ2-5, with D perhaps matching TRBD2 (6 bases). The CDR3 has 14 residues. Germline V lookup: CDR1 DFQATT, CDR2 SNEGSKA (reference sequence). V was pared by 2 bases and J by 7 bases, with 17 bases between. In DNA, the CDR3 is TGCAGTGCTAGATGGACTAAGCCCCTTTTGACCCAGTACTTC. It is translated as CSARWTKPLLTQYF.

This clonotype occurred a few times. The V call is TRBV27, the J call TRBJ2-1; no clear D. Between the trimmed V and J ends, which lost 10 bases and 2 bases, there was a span of 9 bases. Per germline, CDR1 MNHEY and CDR2 SMNVEV (reference sequence). This CDR3 is built from 12 residues. CDR3 amino acids: CAIGGPYNEQFF. In nucleotides, the CDR3 is TGTGCCATAGGCGGCCCCTACAATGAGCAGTTCTTC.